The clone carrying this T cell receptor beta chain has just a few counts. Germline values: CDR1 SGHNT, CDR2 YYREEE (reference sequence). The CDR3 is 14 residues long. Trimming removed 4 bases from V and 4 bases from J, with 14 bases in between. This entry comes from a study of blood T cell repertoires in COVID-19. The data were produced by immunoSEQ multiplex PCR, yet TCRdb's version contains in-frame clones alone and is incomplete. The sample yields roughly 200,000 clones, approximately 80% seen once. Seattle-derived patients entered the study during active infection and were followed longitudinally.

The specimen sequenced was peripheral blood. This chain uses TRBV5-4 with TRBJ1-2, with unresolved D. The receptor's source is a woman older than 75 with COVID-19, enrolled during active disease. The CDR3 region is CASSLPGIFYGYTF. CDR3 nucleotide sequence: TGTGCCAGCAGCCTTCCCGGGATATTCTATGGCTACACCTTC.